The 14 T cell receptor beta chains below were found in one sample sequenced in a study of T cells after yellow fever vaccination. TCRdb itself ran the 5' RACE reads through MiXCR, one entry per CDR3 protein. In the table there are some 500,000 distinct CDR3 sequences, less than 15% of which are singletons. The sequencing here drew on PBMCs, taken on the day of the yellow fever booster vaccination. These receptors all stem from a man aged 25-45 years who received the YFV17D yellow fever vaccine.

This clonotype has a handful of counts. The V gene is TRBV4-3, the J gene TRBJ2-1; the match to TRBD2 covers 10 bases. CDR3 size: 18 residues. Germline CDR1 is LGHNA and CDR2 is YSLEER. The ends lost 1 base at V and 9 bases at J; junction bases unmatched: 15. CDR3 DNA sequence: TGCGCCAGCAGCCAAGCTCAGCTAGCGGGAGAGCTCGAGGGTGAGCAGTTCTTC. Translation gives CASSQAQLAGELEGEQFF.

The DNA for the CDR3 is TGTGCCAGCGGAAAGCCTGGCTCCTACAATGAGCAGTTCTTC. Its protein is CASGKPGSYNEQFF. This chain uses TRBV7-3 with TRBJ2-1; no firm D call. The V end lost 8 bases, the J end lost 0 bases, and 11 bases lay between the germline ends. Germline lookup yields CDR1 SGHTA and CDR2 FQGTGA. This CDR3 is built from 14 residues.

This clonotype appeared many times. The chain links TRBV6-2 or TRBV6-3 to TRBJ1-2; the D is unclear. This CDR3 comprises 12 residues. V gave up 9 bases and J gave up 3 bases, with 11 bases separating them. Germline values: CDR1 MNHEY, CDR2 SVGEGT. The CDR3 region has the DNA TGTGCCAGTAGGACTCTTCACTATGGCTACACCTTC. Translated: CASRTLHYGYTF.

On this clonotype itself: This may arise from a read error, as a much more abundant clone is one base away. This chain joins TRBV20-1 and TRBJ1-6; D not certain. This CDR3 spans 14 amino acids. Between the trimmed V and J ends, which lost 7 bases and 0 bases, there was a span of 10 bases. Germline V lookup: CDR1 DFQATT, CDR2 SNEGSKA (reference sequence). CDR3 loop: CSGALSSYNSPLHF. The CDR3 DNA is TGCAGTGGGGCCCTAAGCTCCTATAATTCACCCCTCCACTTT.

The chain has TRBV6-1 and TRBJ2-7; D unresolved. The V gene's germline CDR1 is MNHNS and CDR2 SASEGT. Deletions cut 8 bases from V and 6 bases from J, with 20 bases between. This CDR3 region has 14 residues. CDR3 bases: TGTGCCAGCCACCCTTATCAATCGGGCCTCGAGCAGTACTTC. It is translated as CASHPYQSGLEQYF.

This clonotype was detected a few times. The chain recombines TRBV7-8 with TRBJ2-2; 7 bases match TRBD2. V shed 1 base and J 6 bases; nucleotides not matched to a gene: 5. There are 15 residues in the CDR3. The germline V gene encodes CDR1 SGHVS and CDR2 FQNEAQ. This CDR3 reads CASSLGASGAGELFF. DNA for the CDR3: TGTGCCAGCAGCTTAGGGGCCAGCGGGGCCGGGGAGCTGTTTTTT.

V and J are TRBV20-1 and TRBJ2-3; D is unresolved. The CDR3 contains 13 residues. CDR1 and CDR2 from the germline V gene are DFQATT and SNEGSKA (reference sequence). V shed 5 bases and J shed 0 bases, with 9 bases lying between them. The CDR3: CSARHLSTDTQYF. DNA of the CDR3: TGCAGTGCTCGACACCTTAGCACAGATACGCAGTATTTT.

This clonotype has a handful of counts. The chain is built from TRBV27 and TRBJ2-5, with D unresolved. Germline CDR1 and CDR2: MNHEY and SMNVEV (reference sequence). The V end was cut by 1 base, the J end by 2 bases, with 14 bases between. The CDR3 is 16 residues long. CDR3 amino acids: CASSLFGSMTQETQYF. CDR3 in DNA: TGTGCCAGCAGTTTATTCGGTTCAATGACTCAAGAGACCCAGTACTTC.

This clonotype was recorded many times. The chain combines TRBV5-1 with TRBJ2-7; D is possibly TRBD1 (5 bases). CDR1 SGHRS and CDR2 YFSETQ come from the germline V gene. The CDR3 has 13 amino acids. Trimming pared 0 bases from V and 5 bases from J, leaving 9 bases between. CDR3 DNA sequence: TGCGCCAGCAGCTTGGGAGGCAGGGACGAGCAGTACTTC. It codes for CASSLGGRDEQYF.

The rearrangement links TRBV3-1 to TRBJ1-2; weak D call: TRBD1 (5 bases). V was shortened by 1 base and J by 4 bases, with 10 bases between the two germline ends. Germline V gene sequence: CDR1 LGHDT, CDR2 YNNKEL (reference sequence). The CDR3 loop spans 14 amino acids. The CDR3 DNA reads as TGTGCCAGCAGCCAAGCTGGGGGAATCTATGGCTACACCTTC. This sequence encodes CASSQAGGIYGYTF.

This clonotype was detected only a few times. The gene calls are TRBV20-1 and TRBJ1-5; the match to TRBD1 covers 8 bases. This CDR3 contains 14 residues. Trimming took 6 bases from V and 5 from J; bases not matched to a gene: 9. The germline gives CDR1 DFQATT, CDR2 SNEGSKA (reference sequence). This chain's CDR3 is CSAPDRGGDQPQHF. In DNA form, the CDR3 reads TGCAGTGCGCCCGACAGGGGAGGAGATCAGCCCCAGCATTTT.

Note on this clonotype: A read error may produce the germline difference seen at one junction end. This sequence joins TRBV7-9 and TRBJ2-5, with D hard to call. The CDR3 covers 11 residues. Germline CDR1 and CDR2: SEHNR and FQNEAQ (reference sequence). DNA for the CDR3: TGTGCCAGCAGCTTTTCCGAGACCCAGAACTTC. This sequence encodes CASSFSETQNF.

This clonotype came up a few times. V usage is TRBV12-3 or TRBV12-4 and J usage is TRBJ2-5, with D perhaps matching TRBD1 or TRBD2 (5 bases each). Trimming left V 5 bases short and J 11 bases short, with 18 bases between. The CDR3 loop spans 13 amino acids. The CDR3 loop is CASSPGAGWGQYF. DNA of the CDR3: TGTGCCAGCAGTCCCGGGGCAGGCTGGGGGCAGTACTTC.

This clonotype was detected only a few times. The chain recombines TRBV7-9 with TRBJ1-3; D is perhaps TRBD1 (5 bases). V gave up 3 bases and J gave up 3 bases, with 9 bases separating them. The germline CDR1 and CDR2 sequences are SEHNR and FQNEAQ (reference sequence). This CDR3 contains 14 residues. CDR3 nucleotides: TGTGCCAGCAGCTTCCAGGGTGGTGGAAACACCATATATTTT. It translates to CASSFQGGGNTIYF.